The sequence of this TCR beta chain was determined in a study of blood T cell repertoires in COVID-19. Study background: T cells, B-cell-depleted T cells, or PBMCs provided the cDNA or gDNA that served as material.

Germline V gene data show CDR1 as SGHAT and CDR2 as FQNNGV. With V trimmed by 2 bases and J by 11 bases, 10 bases remained unmatched. CDR3 length: 14 amino acids. The authors' processing: Reference gene primer amplification in the assay estimated nucleated cell counts. Clones were read by immunoSEQ multiplex PCR, and TCRdb kept only the in-frame ones, dropping some. Clone size and the V and J calls come from that table; the DNA yielded D and trimming. This sample carries around 190,000 clones, under 85% of them seen once, and the ten largest clones take about 8.3%. Recruited during active infection, patients (from Seattle) were subsequently followed longitudinally.

This clonotype was obtained from a woman in her seventies with COVID-19, enrolled during active disease. The chain combines TRBV11-2 with TRBJ1-1; 8 bases map to TRBD1. Source material: peripheral blood. The CDR3 protein is CASSLSGQGFLAFF. The CDR3 bases are TGTGCCAGCAGCTTAAGTGGACAGGGATTTTTGGCTTTCTTT. Full variable domain (missing parts from reference TRBV11-2 and TRBJ1-1): EAGVAQSPRYKIIEKRQSVAFWCNPISGHATLYWYQQILGQGPKLLIQFQNNGVVDDSQLPKDRFSAERLKGVDSTLKIQPAKLEDSAVYLCASSLSGQGFLAFFGQGTRLTVV.